The 12 T cell receptor beta chains reported below all come from one sample, sequenced in a study of blood T cell repertoires in COVID-19. Only in-frame clones appear in the TCRdb table, and some are missing; sequencing was by immunoSEQ multiplex PCR. The sample lists a few hundred thousand clones; more than 75% were seen once. The specimen was PBMCs or T cells enriched from blood (not recorded which). The receptors derive from a woman aged 25-40 years who had recovered from COVID-19.

The chain uses TRBV11-2 and TRBJ2-1; 9 nucleotides line up with TRBD2. This CDR3 has 15 amino acids. V was clipped by 7 bases and J by 6 bases; unmatched bases: 10. The germline gives CDR1 SGHAT, CDR2 FQNNGV. The CDR3 is CASTMSGGYANEQFF. The CDR3 DNA reads TGTGCCAGCACCATGAGCGGGGGGTACGCCAATGAGCAGTTCTTC.

The genes are TRBV3-1 (or the pseudogene TRBV3-2) and TRBJ1-6, with 7 bases that match TRBD1. This CDR3 contains 13 residues. The junction had 2 bases not matched to a gene; V was cut back by 3 bases and J by 9 bases. Germline CDR1 LGHDT, CDR2 YNNKEL (reference sequence). CDR3 in DNA: TGTGCCAGCAGCCAGTCAGGGGGTTCACCCCTCCACTTT. This gives the protein CASSQSGGSPLHF.

In this sample, this clone turned up a few times. The V and J genes are TRBV29-1 and TRBJ1-1; 8 positions agree with TRBD1. Germline trimming cut 7 bases from V and 4 bases from J; bases unmatched to any gene: 14. The CDR3 has 15 amino acids. In germline, CDR1 is SQVTM, CDR2 ANQGSEA. Here the CDR3 reads CSGVPGQVFGTEAFF. CDR3 in DNA: TGCAGCGGGGTACCGGGACAGGTGTTTGGCACTGAAGCTTTCTTT. The variable domain in full, completed from reference TRBV29-1 and TRBJ1-1, reads SAVISQKPSRDICQRGTSLTIQCQVDSQVTMMFWYRQQPGQSLTLIATANQGSEATYESGFVIDKFPISRPNLTFSTLTVSNMSPEDSSIYLCSGVPGQVFGTEAFFGQGTRLTVV.

V is TRBV5-1 and J is TRBJ1-1; no definite D call. The V end was cut by 3 bases, the J end by 0 bases, with 12 bases between. CDR1 SGHRS and CDR2 YFSETQ come from the germline V gene. CDR3 size: 15 residues. Here the CDR3 reads CASSSLGGMNTEAFF. CDR3 DNA: TGCGCCAGCAGCTCTTTGGGAGGGATGAACACTGAAGCTTTCTTT.

This chain connects TRBV9 to TRBJ1-2; D remains ambiguous. Germline V gives CDR1 SGDLS, CDR2 YYNGEE. This CDR3 has 14 amino acids. V was pared by 4 bases and J by 1 base, with 11 bases between. CDR3 DNA: TGTGCCAGCAGCCGTAGTCGGGGTAACTATGGCTACACCTTC. Translating it yields CASSRSRGNYGYTF.

This clone was observed once. CDR3 DNA sequence: TGTGCCAGCAGCTCTTACAGGGGTAGTGAAAAACTGTTTTTT. Its translation is CASSSYRGSEKLFF. The V and J genes are TRBV7-6 and TRBJ1-4; 7 bases fit TRBD1. CDR3 length: 14 residues. V lost 4 bases to trimming and J lost 7 bases; unmatched junction nucleotides: 6. Germline loops: CDR1 SGHVS, CDR2 FNYEAQ.

The chain uses TRBV9 and TRBJ1-1; possibly TRBD1 for D (5 bases). Germline-derived CDR1 and CDR2 are SGDLS and YYNGEE. The ends were cut back, 4 bases at V and 5 bases at J, with 18 bases in the middle. This CDR3 region has 15 residues. CDR3 region: CASSSQSGAGTEAFF. Written as DNA, the CDR3 is TGTGCCAGCAGCTCACAGAGTGGGGCAGGGACTGAAGCTTTCTTT.

The chain employs TRBV15 and TRBJ2-3, with 7 bases identical to TRBD1. The CDR3 runs to 14 residues. Germline assignment: CDR1 LNHNV and CDR2 YYDKDF (reference sequence). Germline trimming cut 8 bases from V and 3 bases from J; bases unmatched to any gene: 8. The CDR3 protein is CATGLSTGTDTQYF. In DNA form, the CDR3 reads TGTGCCACCGGGCTTTCGACAGGGACAGATACGCAGTATTTT.

The chain recombines TRBV25-1 with TRBJ1-6; TRBD1 might be the D (6 bases). CDR3 length equals 13 residues. Germline V gives CDR1 MGHDK, CDR2 SYGVNS. The V end lost 6 bases, the J end lost 8 bases, and 11 bases lay between the germline ends. CDR3 region: CASRQGWDSPLHF. The DNA for the CDR3 is TGTGCCAGCAGACAGGGATGGGATTCACCCCTCCACTTT.

Notes on this clone: The sample contains more than one DNA sequence encoding this CDR3. The J gene is TRBJ2-7, the V gene TRBV27, with TRBD2 matching over 8 bases. Trimming took 0 bases from V and 2 from J; bases not matched to a gene: 0. The CDR3 contains 14 residues. Germline lookup yields CDR1 MNHEY and CDR2 SMNVEV (reference sequence). CDR3 coding DNA: TGTGCCAGCAGTTTATCTAGCGGGACCTACGAGCAGTACTTC. Its protein is CASSLSSGTYEQYF.

The chain couples TRBV13 to TRBJ2-7; tentative D call: TRBD1 (7 bases). Germline V gene data show CDR1 as PRHDT and CDR2 as FYEKMQ (reference sequence). CDR3 length equals 16 residues. Trimming cost V 5 bases and J 3 bases, with 20 bases left between them. The CDR3 DNA is TGTGCCAGCAGCGCCCGACTGGGGACAGCGGGCTACGAGCAGTACTTC. Its protein is CASSARLGTAGYEQYF.

V and J are TRBV4-2 and TRBJ2-1, with TRBD1 matching 7 bases. Germline-derived CDR1 and CDR2 are LGHNA and YNFKEQ. This CDR3 contains 16 residues. With V trimmed by 3 bases and J by 2 bases, 7 bases remained unmatched. CDR3 amino acids: CASSQVTGSPYNEQFF. CDR3 nucleotides: TGTGCCAGCAGCCAGGTGACAGGGAGCCCCTACAATGAGCAGTTCTTC.